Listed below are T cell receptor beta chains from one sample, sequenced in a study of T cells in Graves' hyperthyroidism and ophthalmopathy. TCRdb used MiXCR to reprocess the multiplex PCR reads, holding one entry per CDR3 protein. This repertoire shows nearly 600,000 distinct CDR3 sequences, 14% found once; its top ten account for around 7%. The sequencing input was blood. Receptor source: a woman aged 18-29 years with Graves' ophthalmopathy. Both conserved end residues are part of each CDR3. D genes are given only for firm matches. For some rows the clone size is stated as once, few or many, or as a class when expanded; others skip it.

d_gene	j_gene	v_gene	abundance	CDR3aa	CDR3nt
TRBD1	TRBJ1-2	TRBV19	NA	CASSNGGQGSGYTF	TGTGCCAGTAGTAACGGGGGACAGGGGTCTGGCTACACCTTC
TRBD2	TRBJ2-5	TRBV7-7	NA	CASSLGSGTSGQETQYF	TGTGCTAGCAGCTTAGGGAGCGGGACTAGCGGGCAAGAGACCCAGTACTTC
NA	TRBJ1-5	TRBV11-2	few	CASSLSPYQPQHF	TGTGCCAGCAGCTTAAGTCCTTATCAGCCCCAGCATTTT
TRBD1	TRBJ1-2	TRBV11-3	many	CASSFGTGNGYTF	TGTGCCAGCAGCTTCGGGACAGGGAATGGCTACACCTTC
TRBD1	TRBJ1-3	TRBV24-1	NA	CATSDSPGTETGNTIYF	TGTGCCACCAGTGATTCCCCCGGGACAGAGACTGGAAACACCATATATTTT
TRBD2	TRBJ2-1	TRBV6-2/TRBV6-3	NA	CASSYLAVAGSSYNEQFF	TGTGCCAGCAGTTACCTAGCAGTAGCGGGTAGCTCCTACAATGAGCAGTTCTTC
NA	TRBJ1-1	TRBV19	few	CASSSQGRGNTEAFF	TGTGCCAGTAGTTCACAGGGACGAGGAAACACTGAAGCTTTCTTT
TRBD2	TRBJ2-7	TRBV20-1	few	CSARGAVAGGIRYEQYF	TGCAGTGCTAGAGGGGCGGTGGCGGGAGGCATTCGGTACGAGCAGTACTTC
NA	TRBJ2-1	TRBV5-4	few	CASTTGTPVRDEQFF	TGTGCCAGCACCACCGGGACGCCCGTTAGGGATGAGCAGTTCTTC
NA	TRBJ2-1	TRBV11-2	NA	CASSQHSGTPRDLSSYNEQFF	TGTGCCAGCAGCCAACACTCCGGGACCCCAAGAGATCTTAGCTCCTACAATGAGCAGTTCTTC
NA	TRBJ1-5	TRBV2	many	CASSWRRGSNQPQHF	TGTGCCAGCAGTTGGCGTCGGGGGTCCAATCAGCCCCAGCATTTT
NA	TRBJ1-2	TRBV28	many	CASSSYGYTF	TGTGCCAGCAGTTCCTATGGCTACACCTTC
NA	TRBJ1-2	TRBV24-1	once	CATSDPTEGSDYGYTF	TGTGCCACCAGTGACCCTACTGAGGGTTCCGACTATGGCTACACCTTC
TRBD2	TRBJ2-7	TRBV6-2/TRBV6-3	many	CASSYSIIERESSYEQYF	TGTGCCAGCAGTTACTCGATCATCGAGCGGGAGAGCTCCTACGAGCAGTACTTC
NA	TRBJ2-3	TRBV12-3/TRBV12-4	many	CASSLLGRGWGLAADTQYF	TGTGCCAGCAGTTTACTCGGTAGGGGGTGGGGGCTAGCCGCGGATACGCAGTATTTT
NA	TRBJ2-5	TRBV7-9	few	CASSPRGGLDQETQYF	TGTGCCAGCAGCCCGAGGGGGGGGCTCGACCAAGAGACCCAGTACTTC
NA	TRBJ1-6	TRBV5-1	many	CASSPDNDNSPLHF	TGCGCCAGCAGCCCCGACAATGATAATTCACCCCTCCACTTT
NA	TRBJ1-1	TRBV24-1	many	CATSDSQVPEAFF	TGTGCCACCAGTGACTCACAGGTGCCCGAAGCTTTCTTT
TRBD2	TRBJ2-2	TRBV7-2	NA	CASSFLAGEPGELFF	TGTGCCAGCAGCTTCCTAGCGGGAGAACCCGGGGAGCTGTTTTTT
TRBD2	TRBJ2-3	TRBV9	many	CASSVGTSGRTDTQYF	TGTGCCAGCAGCGTGGGGACTAGCGGACGCACAGATACGCAGTATTTT
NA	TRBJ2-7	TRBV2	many	CASSERWRSLHEQYF	TGTGCCAGCAGTGAGAGATGGCGGAGCCTCCACGAGCAGTACTTC
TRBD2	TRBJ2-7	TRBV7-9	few	CASSLTSGVSYEQYF	TGTGCCAGCAGCTTAACTAGCGGAGTATCCTACGAGCAGTACTTC
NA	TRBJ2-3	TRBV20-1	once	CSARVSGSTDTQYF	TGCAGTGCTAGAGTAAGCGGTAGCACAGATACGCAGTATTTT
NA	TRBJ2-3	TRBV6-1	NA	CASSARGALTDTQYF	TGTGCCAGCAGTGCTCGGGGGGCCCTCACAGATACGCAGTATTTT
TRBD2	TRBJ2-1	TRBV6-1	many	CASSPPGGPRNEQFF	TGTGCCAGCAGTCCCCCGGGAGGGCCTAGGAATGAGCAGTTCTTC
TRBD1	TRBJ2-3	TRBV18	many	CASSPPARGDTQYF	TGTGCCAGCTCACCACCGGCCAGGGGGGATACGCAGTATTTT
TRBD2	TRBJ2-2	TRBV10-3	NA	CAIRGTSGTFGDGELFF	TGTGCCATCAGGGGGACTAGCGGGACCTTCGGAGACGGGGAGCTGTTTTTT
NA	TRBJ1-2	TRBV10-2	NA	CASGGRTATRGVYGYTF	TGCGCCAGCGGGGGGAGGACAGCCACACGGGGAGTTTATGGCTACACCTTC
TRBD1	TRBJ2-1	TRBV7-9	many	CASSQRQGSSYNEQFF	TGTGCCAGCAGCCAGAGACAGGGGAGCTCCTACAATGAGCAGTTCTTC
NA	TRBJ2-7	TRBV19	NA	CASMGGGGNHEQYF	TGTGCCAGCATGGGGGGCGGAGGGAACCACGAGCAGTACTTC
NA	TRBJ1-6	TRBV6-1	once	CASDVKGGAAYNSPLHF	TGTGCCAGCGATGTGAAAGGAGGGGCCGCCTATAATTCACCCCTCCACTTT
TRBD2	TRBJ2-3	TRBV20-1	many	CSRSGSHTDTQYF	TGCAGTCGTAGCGGGAGTCATACAGATACGCAGTATTTT
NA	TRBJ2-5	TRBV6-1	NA	CASSEGIGGGETQYF	TGTGCCAGCAGTGAAGGGATAGGAGGGGGAGAGACCCAGTACTTC
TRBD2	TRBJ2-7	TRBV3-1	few	CASSQGLAGVLSYEQYF	TGTGCCAGCAGTCAGGGACTAGCGGGAGTCCTCTCCTACGAGCAGTACTTC
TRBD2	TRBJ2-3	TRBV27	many	CASSLSPGGTQYF	TGTGCCAGCAGTTTATCCCCGGGAGGTACGCAGTATTTT
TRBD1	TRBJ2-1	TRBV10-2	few	CASSDRDRGNNEQFF	TGCGCCAGCAGTGACCGGGACAGGGGCAACAATGAGCAGTTCTTC
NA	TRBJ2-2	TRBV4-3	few	CASSQSGQGRINTGELFF	TGCGCCAGCAGCCAATCGGGACAAGGCAGGATCAACACCGGGGAGCTGTTTTTT
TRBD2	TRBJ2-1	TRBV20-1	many	CSASGRDSYNEQFF	TGCAGTGCTAGCGGGAGGGACTCCTACAATGAGCAGTTCTTC
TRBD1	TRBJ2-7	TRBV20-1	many	CSAVGQGGYEQYF	TGCAGTGCTGTGGGACAGGGGGGCTACGAGCAGTACTTC
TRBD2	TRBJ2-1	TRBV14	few	CASSQGGLAGDSKQFF	TGTGCCAGCAGCCAAGGGGGACTAGCGGGAGATTCTAAGCAGTTCTTC
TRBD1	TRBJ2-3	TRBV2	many	CASRRSGTGVSDTQYF	TGTGCCAGCAGAAGAAGTGGGACAGGGGTATCAGATACGCAGTATTTT
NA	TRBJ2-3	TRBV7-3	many	CASSFHYSDTQYF	TGTGCCAGCAGCTTCCACTATAGTGATACGCAGTATTTT
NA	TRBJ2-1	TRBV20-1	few	CSARGGDINEQFF	TGCAGTGCTAGAGGGGGAGATATCAATGAGCAGTTCTTC
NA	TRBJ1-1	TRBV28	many	CASSSSPGDRGTEAFF	TGTGCCAGCAGTTCCTCACCGGGGGATAGGGGGACTGAAGCTTTCTTT